These T cell receptor beta chains were read from a single sample in a study of cytomegalovirus exposure and HLA in healthy donors. The protocol was immunoSEQ multiplex PCR, while the TCRdb copy is restricted to in-frame clones and leaves out a portion. The sample has 100,000 or so clones, around 82% seen once. Sequenced: PBMCs. The receptors come from a man younger than 40 in good health and CMV-seropositive. CDR3s include the opening cysteine and the closing phenylalanine or tryptophan. Fields, in order: clone size, V gene, J gene, CDR3 protein. Not all rows give a size; the values are once, few, many and, for expanded clones, a class.

clone_size: NA; v_call: TRBV7-2; j_call: TRBJ1-1; cdr3_aa: CASSPTLITGATEAFF
clone_size: once; v_call: TRBV4-3; j_call: TRBJ2-3; cdr3_aa: CASSQDRLAGGKDTQYF
clone_size: once; v_call: TRBV7-9; j_call: TRBJ1-5; cdr3_aa: CASSPEQGNFQPQHF
clone_size: NA; v_call: TRBV29-1; j_call: TRBJ1-1; cdr3_aa: CSGISPGSDTEAFF
clone_size: NA; v_call: TRBV6-1; j_call: TRBJ1-1; cdr3_aa: CASSEQTVNTEAFF
clone_size: NA; v_call: TRBV18; j_call: TRBJ1-5; cdr3_aa: CASSTPGLDQPQHF
clone_size: NA; v_call: TRBV11-2; j_call: TRBJ2-7; cdr3_aa: CASSLGGSYEQYF
clone_size: many; v_call: TRBV5-6; j_call: TRBJ1-2; cdr3_aa: CASSFLQVYTF
clone_size: NA; v_call: TRBV5-1; j_call: TRBJ2-2; cdr3_aa: CASSPGTIALFF
clone_size: few; v_call: TRBV19; j_call: TRBJ2-7; cdr3_aa: CASSIDGTTYEQYF
clone_size: NA; v_call: TRBV10-1; j_call: TRBJ2-1; cdr3_aa: CASGLDRNEQFF
clone_size: NA; v_call: TRBV2; j_call: TRBJ1-5; cdr3_aa: CASSDQGVHQPQHF
clone_size: once; v_call: TRBV11-2; j_call: TRBJ2-5; cdr3_aa: CASSSGRVETQYF
clone_size: NA; v_call: TRBV28; j_call: TRBJ2-2; cdr3_aa: CASRSGIPELFF
clone_size: few; v_call: TRBV7-8; j_call: TRBJ1-1; cdr3_aa: CASSRTREEAFF
clone_size: few; v_call: TRBV25-1; j_call: TRBJ2-5; cdr3_aa: CASSEPGQGPTQQYF
clone_size: NA; v_call: TRBV19; j_call: TRBJ1-4; cdr3_aa: CASSRQGINEKLFF
clone_size: few; v_call: TRBV5-6; j_call: TRBJ1-1; cdr3_aa: CASSARQGRIFGNTEAFF
clone_size: once; v_call: TRBV4-1; j_call: TRBJ1-2; cdr3_aa: CASSHRGHYGYTF
clone_size: once; v_call: TRBV5-4; j_call: TRBJ1-6; cdr3_aa: CASSLDRGNNSPLHF
clone_size: NA; v_call: TRBV9; j_call: TRBJ2-2; cdr3_aa: CASSGGTGDTGELFF
clone_size: NA; v_call: TRBV7-9; j_call: TRBJ2-1; cdr3_aa: CASSLDGQGAYNEQFF
clone_size: NA; v_call: TRBV6-5; j_call: TRBJ2-7; cdr3_aa: CASSYSAGGSYEQYF
clone_size: NA; v_call: TRBV2; j_call: TRBJ2-1; cdr3_aa: CASRGDRQGWNEQFF
clone_size: NA; v_call: TRBV28; j_call: TRBJ2-7; cdr3_aa: CASSQPTRDRAPYEQYF
clone_size: NA; v_call: TRBV10-1; j_call: TRBJ2-3; cdr3_aa: CASSQAGGTDTQYF
clone_size: NA; v_call: TRBV11-2; j_call: TRBJ2-1; cdr3_aa: CASSFFRQSSYNEQFF
clone_size: NA; v_call: TRBV19; j_call: TRBJ2-2; cdr3_aa: CASIIGGLGGTGELFF
clone_size: NA; v_call: TRBV11-2; j_call: TRBJ2-5; cdr3_aa: CASRSTEGLETQYF
clone_size: NA; v_call: TRBV7-2; j_call: TRBJ1-3; cdr3_aa: CASSRITGTSGNTIYF
clone_size: NA; v_call: TRBV7-9; j_call: TRBJ1-2; cdr3_aa: CASSLPRGNGYTF
clone_size: NA; v_call: TRBV7-8; j_call: TRBJ2-7; cdr3_aa: CASSLETNSYEQYF
clone_size: NA; v_call: TRBV2; j_call: TRBJ2-5; cdr3_aa: CASRETSARQETQYF
clone_size: NA; v_call: TRBV6-6; j_call: TRBJ2-7; cdr3_aa: CASKPRVSYEQYF
clone_size: NA; v_call: TRBV9; j_call: TRBJ2-5; cdr3_aa: CASSAGQIQETQYF
clone_size: NA; v_call: TRBV12-5; j_call: TRBJ1-1; cdr3_aa: CASGPWDRNTEAFF
clone_size: NA; v_call: TRBV5-1; j_call: TRBJ1-1; cdr3_aa: CASSLVGGKTEAFF